A selection of T cell receptor beta chains follows, all from one sample in a study of T cells in Graves' hyperthyroidism and ophthalmopathy. TCRdb itself ran the multiplex PCR reads through MiXCR, one entry per CDR3 protein. Of approximately 600,000 distinct CDR3 sequences in the sample, under 25% were seen once. Sequencing used blood. The receptors were gathered from a young man with Graves' ophthalmopathy. The CDR3 runs from the conserved cysteine through the conserved F or W. D genes are given only for firm matches. Part of the rows lack a size; the others show once, few, many or a class for expanded clones.

clone_size j_call d_call v_call cdr3_aa cdr3_nt
many TRBJ2-7 . TRBV28 CASSLLLYQGGEQYF TGTGCCAGCAGTTTACTCCTCTACCAGGGAGGCGAGCAGTACTTC
. TRBJ1-5 TRBD1 TRBV28 CASSLGTVPEPQHF TGTGCCAGCAGTCTAGGGACAGTCCCTGAGCCCCAGCATTTT
. TRBJ1-1 . TRBV20-1 CSDREAFF TGCAGTGACAGAGAAGCTTTCTTT
many TRBJ1-1 . TRBV28 CASKIPGAPHTEAFF TGTGCCAGCAAAATTCCCGGAGCACCACACACTGAAGCTTTCTTT
. TRBJ2-1 TRBD2 TRBV20-1 CSARDADSGTSGRARGEQFF TGCAGTGCTAGAGATGCCGATTCCGGGACTAGCGGGAGGGCCCGGGGTGAGCAGTTCTTC
. TRBJ2-3 TRBD2 TRBV4-1 CASSLQREGGVADTQYF TGCGCCAGCAGCCTCCAACGGGAGGGAGGAGTGGCAGATACGCAGTATTTT
many TRBJ2-7 TRBD1 TRBV28 CASSSSGTGAIYEQYF TGTGCCAGCAGCTCTTCCGGGACAGGGGCGATCTACGAGCAGTACTTC
many TRBJ2-1 . TRBV7-2 CASSLLADTYNEQFF TGTGCCAGCAGCTTACTCGCGGACACTTACAATGAGCAGTTCTTC
many TRBJ1-5 TRBD1 TRBV20-1 CSAREQGLLNQPQHF TGCAGTGCTAGAGAACAGGGGTTACTCAATCAGCCCCAGCATTTT
once TRBJ2-2 TRBD2 TRBV7-2 CASSLEATSGGRDTGELFF TGTGCCAGCAGCTTAGAGGCGACTAGCGGGGGAAGGGACACCGGGGAGCTGTTTTTT
few TRBJ2-7 TRBD2 TRBV20-1 CSASPGEGYEQYF TGCAGTGCTAGCCCGGGGGAGGGTTACGAGCAGTACTTC
. TRBJ1-1 . TRBV7-9 CASSLGWDGNTEAFF TGTGCCAGCAGCTTAGGTTGGGACGGAAACACTGAAGCTTTCTTT
few TRBJ1-5 . TRBV29-1 CSATDSPNQPQHF TGCAGCGCCACGGACAGCCCCAATCAGCCCCAGCATTTT
. TRBJ2-1 . TRBV3-1 CASSQDNMNEQFF TGTGCCAGCAGCCAAGATAATATGAATGAGCAGTTCTTC
. TRBJ2-2 TRBD2 TRBV7-8 CASSSPDSGRNTGELFF TGTGCCAGCAGCTCCCCCGATAGCGGGAGGAACACCGGGGAGCTGTTTTTT
few TRBJ2-3 . TRBV28 CASSPPAGGGAASTDTQYF TGTGCCAGCAGTCCTCCTGCGGGTGGGGGGGCCGCTAGCACAGATACGCAGTATTTT
few TRBJ2-7 TRBD2 TRBV6-2/TRBV6-3 CASSYATSGGSSYEQYF TGTGCCAGCAGTTACGCCACTAGCGGGGGAAGCTCCTACGAGCAGTACTTC
. TRBJ1-4 . TRBV25-1 CASSSHDYGEGKLFF TGTGCCAGCAGTTCACATGACTACGGTGAGGGAAAACTGTTTTTT
few TRBJ1-2 . TRBV9 CASGHRDGYTF TGTGCCAGCGGCCACAGGGACGGCTACACCTTC
many TRBJ2-1 TRBD2 TRBV7-9 CASSPREVGEQFF TGTGCCAGCAGCCCGCGGGAGGTTGGTGAGCAGTTCTTC
. TRBJ2-5 TRBD2 TRBV6-1 CASSPTSGAEGFETQYF TGTGCCAGCAGCCCGACTAGCGGGGCAGAGGGTTTTGAGACCCAGTACTTC
many TRBJ1-3 . TRBV12-3/TRBV12-4 CATQGNSGNTIYF TGTGCCACACAGGGTAATTCTGGAAACACCATATATTTT
many TRBJ1-5 . TRBV3-1 CASSQTTGINQPQHF TGTGCCAGCAGCCAAACGACAGGAATCAATCAGCCCCAGCATTTT
. TRBJ2-7 TRBD2 TRBV6-2/TRBV6-3 CASSYSGGRAHEQYF TGTGCCAGCAGTTACTCGGGCGGGAGGGCCCACGAGCAGTACTTC
. TRBJ1-2 TRBD1 TRBV20-1 CSARDRQGGHGYTF TGCAGTGCTAGAGACCGACAGGGGGGGCATGGCTACACCTTC
once TRBJ2-3 . TRBV24-1 CATSQYFETDTQYF TGTGCCACCAGCCAGTACTTCGAGACAGATACGCAGTATTTT
few TRBJ2-5 TRBD2 TRBV28 CASSLISGNLYQETQYF TGTGCCAGCAGTTTAATTAGCGGGAATTTGTACCAAGAGACCCAGTACTTC
few TRBJ1-2 TRBD1 TRBV7-8 CASSLDTGVQGYTF TGTGCCAGCAGCCTCGACACAGGGGTGCAGGGCTACACCTTC
few TRBJ2-1 TRBD1 TRBV10-3 CAITEGQGVSEQFF TGTGCCATCACAGAAGGACAGGGTGTGAGTGAGCAGTTCTTC
many TRBJ2-3 . TRBV5-1 CASSFGWGSSTDTQYF TGCGCCAGCAGCTTTGGATGGGGGTCTAGCACAGATACGCAGTATTTT
many TRBJ2-3 . TRBV30 CAWSVPPSYTQYF TGTGCCTGGAGTGTCCCCCCCTCTTATACGCAGTATTTT
. TRBJ1-6 TRBD1 TRBV28 CASRPDRERSPLHF TGTGCCAGCAGACCCGACAGGGAGCGTTCACCCCTCCACTTT
. TRBJ2-7 TRBD1 TRBV6-9 CASSYGTGQTYEQYF TGTGCCAGCAGTTACGGGACAGGGCAAACCTACGAGCAGTACTTC